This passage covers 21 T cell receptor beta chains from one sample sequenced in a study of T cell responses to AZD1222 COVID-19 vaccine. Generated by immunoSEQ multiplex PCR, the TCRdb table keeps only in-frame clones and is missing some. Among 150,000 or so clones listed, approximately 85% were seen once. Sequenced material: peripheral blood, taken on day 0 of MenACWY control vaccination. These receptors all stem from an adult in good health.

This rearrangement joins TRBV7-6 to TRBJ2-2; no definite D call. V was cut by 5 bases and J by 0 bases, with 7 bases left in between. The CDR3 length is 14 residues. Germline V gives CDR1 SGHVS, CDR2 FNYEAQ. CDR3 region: CASSLETNTGELFF. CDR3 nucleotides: TGTGCCAGCAGCCTTGAGACGAACACCGGGGAGCTGTTTTTT.

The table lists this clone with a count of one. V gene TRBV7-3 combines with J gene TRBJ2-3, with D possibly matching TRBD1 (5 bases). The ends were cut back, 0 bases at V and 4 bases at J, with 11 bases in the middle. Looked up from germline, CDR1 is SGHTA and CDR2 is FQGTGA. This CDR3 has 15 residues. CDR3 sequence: CASSLTGVRPDTQYF. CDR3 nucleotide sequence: TGTGCCAGCAGCTTAACAGGGGTGCGCCCAGATACGCAGTATTTT.

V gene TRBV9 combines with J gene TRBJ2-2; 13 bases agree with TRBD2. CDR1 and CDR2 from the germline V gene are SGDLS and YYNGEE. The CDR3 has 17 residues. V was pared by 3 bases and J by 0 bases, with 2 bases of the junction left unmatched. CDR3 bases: TGTGCCAGCAGCGCCACTAGCGGGGGGGCGAACACCGGGGAGCTGTTTTTT. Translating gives CASSATSGGANTGELFF.

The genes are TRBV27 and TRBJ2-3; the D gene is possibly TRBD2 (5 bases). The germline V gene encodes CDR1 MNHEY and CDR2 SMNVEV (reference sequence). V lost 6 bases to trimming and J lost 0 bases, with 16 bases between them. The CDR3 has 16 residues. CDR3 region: CASRRTLLTSTDTQYF. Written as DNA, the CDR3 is TGTGCCAGCAGACGGACTTTACTAACTAGCACAGATACGCAGTATTTT.

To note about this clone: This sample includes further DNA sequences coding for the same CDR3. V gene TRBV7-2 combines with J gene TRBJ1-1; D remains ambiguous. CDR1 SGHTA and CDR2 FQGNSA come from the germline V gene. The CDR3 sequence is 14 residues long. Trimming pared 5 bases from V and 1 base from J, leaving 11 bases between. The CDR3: CASSLRRPNTEAFF. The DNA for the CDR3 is TGTGCCAGCAGCCTCCGACGGCCGAACACTGAAGCTTTCTTT. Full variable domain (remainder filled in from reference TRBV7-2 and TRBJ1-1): GAGVSQSPSNKVTEKGKDVELRCDPISGHTALYWYRQSLGQGLEFLIYFQGNSAPDKSGLPSDRFSAERTGGSVSTLTIQRTQQEDSAVYLCASSLRRPNTEAFFGQGTRLTVV.

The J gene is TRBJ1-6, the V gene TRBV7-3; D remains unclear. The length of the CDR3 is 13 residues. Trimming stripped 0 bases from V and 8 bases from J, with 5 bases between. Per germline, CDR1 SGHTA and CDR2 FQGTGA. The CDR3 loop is CASSLTFDSPLHF. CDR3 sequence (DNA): TGTGCCAGCAGCTTAACTTTCGATTCACCCCTCCACTTT.

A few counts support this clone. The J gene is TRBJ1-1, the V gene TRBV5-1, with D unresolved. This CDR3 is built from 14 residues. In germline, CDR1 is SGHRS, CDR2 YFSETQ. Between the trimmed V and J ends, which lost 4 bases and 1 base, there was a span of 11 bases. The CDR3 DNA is TGCGCCAGCAGCCTGTCGTCGGGGAACACTGAAGCTTTCTTT. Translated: CASSLSSGNTEAFF.

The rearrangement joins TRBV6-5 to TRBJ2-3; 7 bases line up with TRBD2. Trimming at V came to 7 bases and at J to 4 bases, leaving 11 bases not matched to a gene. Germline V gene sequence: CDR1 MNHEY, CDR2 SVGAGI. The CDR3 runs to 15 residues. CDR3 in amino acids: CASMGFGGSSDTQYF. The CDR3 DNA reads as TGTGCCAGCATGGGGTTCGGGGGGAGTTCAGATACGCAGTATTTT.

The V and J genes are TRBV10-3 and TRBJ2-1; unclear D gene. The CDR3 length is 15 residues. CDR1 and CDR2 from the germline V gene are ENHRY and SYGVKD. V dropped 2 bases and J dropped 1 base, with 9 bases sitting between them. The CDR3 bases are TGTGCCATCAGTGAGCAGGTAGGATCCTACAATGAGCAGTTCTTC. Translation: CAISEQVGSYNEQFF.

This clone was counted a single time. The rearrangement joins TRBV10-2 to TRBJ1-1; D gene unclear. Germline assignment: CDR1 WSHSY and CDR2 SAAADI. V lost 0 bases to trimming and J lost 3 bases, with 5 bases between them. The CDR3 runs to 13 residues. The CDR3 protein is CASSESGYTEAFF. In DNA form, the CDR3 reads TGCGCCAGCAGTGAGTCTGGGTACACTGAAGCTTTCTTT.

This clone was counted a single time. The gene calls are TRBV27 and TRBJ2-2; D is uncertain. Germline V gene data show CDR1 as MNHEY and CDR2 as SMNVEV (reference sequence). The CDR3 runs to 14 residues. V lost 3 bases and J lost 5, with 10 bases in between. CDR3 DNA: TGTGCCAGCAGTTTTACCCTTATTACCGGGGAGCTGTTTTTT. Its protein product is CASSFTLITGELFF.

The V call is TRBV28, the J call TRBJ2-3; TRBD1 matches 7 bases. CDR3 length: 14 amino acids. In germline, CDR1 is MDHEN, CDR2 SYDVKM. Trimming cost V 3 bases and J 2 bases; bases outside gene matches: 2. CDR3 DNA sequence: TGTGCCAGCAGTTTTACAGGGGACACAGATACGCAGTATTTT. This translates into CASSFTGDTDTQYF.

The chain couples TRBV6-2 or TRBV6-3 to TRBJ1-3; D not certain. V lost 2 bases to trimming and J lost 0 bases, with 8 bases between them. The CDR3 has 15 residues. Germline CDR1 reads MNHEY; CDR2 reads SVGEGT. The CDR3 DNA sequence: TGTGCCAGCAGTTACCGCCCGAACTCTGGAAACACCATATATTTT. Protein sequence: CASSYRPNSGNTIYF.

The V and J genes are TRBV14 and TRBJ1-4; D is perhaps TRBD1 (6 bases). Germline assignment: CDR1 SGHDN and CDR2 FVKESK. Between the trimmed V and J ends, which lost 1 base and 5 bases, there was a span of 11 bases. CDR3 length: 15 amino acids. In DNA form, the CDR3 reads TGTGCCAGCAGCCAAGGATGGGGGGGCAATGAAAAACTGTTTTTT. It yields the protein CASSQGWGGNEKLFF.

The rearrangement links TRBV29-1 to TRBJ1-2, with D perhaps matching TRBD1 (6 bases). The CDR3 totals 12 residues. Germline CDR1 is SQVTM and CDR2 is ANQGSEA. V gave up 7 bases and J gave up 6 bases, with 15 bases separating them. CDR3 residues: CSAFNRADGYTF. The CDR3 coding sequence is TGCAGCGCATTTAACAGGGCGGATGGCTACACCTTC. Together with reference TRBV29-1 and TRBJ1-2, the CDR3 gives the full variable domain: SAVISQKPSRDICQRGTSLTIQCQVDSQVTMMFWYRQQPGQSLTLIATANQGSEATYESGFVIDKFPISRPNLTFSTLTVSNMSPEDSSIYLCSAFNRADGYTFGSGTRLTVV.

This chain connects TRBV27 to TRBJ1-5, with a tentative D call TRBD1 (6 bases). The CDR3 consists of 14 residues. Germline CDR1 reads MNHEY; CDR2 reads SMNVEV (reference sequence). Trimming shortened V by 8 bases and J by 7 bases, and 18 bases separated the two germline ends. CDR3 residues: CASSLGGHEQPQHF. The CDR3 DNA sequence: TGTGCCAGCTCACTCGGGGGGCACGAACAGCCCCAGCATTTT.

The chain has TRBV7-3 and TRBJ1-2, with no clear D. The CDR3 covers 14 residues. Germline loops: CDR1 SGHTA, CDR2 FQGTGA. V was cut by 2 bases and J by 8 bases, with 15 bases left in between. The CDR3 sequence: CASSLGPGAGGYTF. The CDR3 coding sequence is TGTGCCAGCAGCTTAGGCCCAGGCGCGGGAGGCTACACCTTC.

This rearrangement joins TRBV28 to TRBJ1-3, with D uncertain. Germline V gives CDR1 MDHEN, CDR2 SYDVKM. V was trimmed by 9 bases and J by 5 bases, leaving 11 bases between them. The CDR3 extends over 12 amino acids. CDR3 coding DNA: TGTGCCAGTTCACCCCCTCGAAACACCATATATTTT. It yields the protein CASSPPRNTIYF. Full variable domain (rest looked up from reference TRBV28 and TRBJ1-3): DVKVTQSSRYLVKRTGEKVFLECVQDMDHENMFWYRQDPGLGLRLIYFSYDVKMKEKGDIPEGYSVSREKKERFSLILESASTNQTSMYLCASSPPRNTIYFGEGSWLTVV.

The CDR3 nucleotides are TGTGCCAGTAGCCCCGGGGGGTACCTTATGAACACTGAAGCTTTCTTT. Residues: CASSPGGYLMNTEAFF. The chain uses TRBV19 and TRBJ1-1; perhaps TRBD1 as D (5 bases). V lost 6 bases, J lost 0 bases, and 17 bases lay in between. CDR1 LNHDA and CDR2 SQIVND come from the germline V gene (reference sequence). CDR3 size: 16 residues.

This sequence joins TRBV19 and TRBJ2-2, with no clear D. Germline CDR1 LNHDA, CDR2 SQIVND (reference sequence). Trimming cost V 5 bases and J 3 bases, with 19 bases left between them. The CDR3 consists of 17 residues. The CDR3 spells CASSGLGFRTDTGELFF. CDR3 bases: TGTGCCAGTAGTGGCCTGGGTTTTAGGACGGACACCGGGGAGCTGTTTTTT. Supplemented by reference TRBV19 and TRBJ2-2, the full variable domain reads DGGITQSPKYLFRKEGQNVTLSCEQNLNHDAMYWYRQDPGQGLRLIYYSQIVNDFQKGDIAEGYSVSREKKESFPLTVTSAQKNPTAFYLCASSGLGFRTDTGELFFGEGSRLTVL.

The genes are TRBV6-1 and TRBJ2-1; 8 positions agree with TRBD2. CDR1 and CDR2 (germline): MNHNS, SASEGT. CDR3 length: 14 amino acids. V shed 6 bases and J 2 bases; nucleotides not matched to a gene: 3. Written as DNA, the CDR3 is TGTGCCAGCAGGCCAGCGGGGGCCTACAATGAGCAGTTCTTC. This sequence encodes CASRPAGAYNEQFF.